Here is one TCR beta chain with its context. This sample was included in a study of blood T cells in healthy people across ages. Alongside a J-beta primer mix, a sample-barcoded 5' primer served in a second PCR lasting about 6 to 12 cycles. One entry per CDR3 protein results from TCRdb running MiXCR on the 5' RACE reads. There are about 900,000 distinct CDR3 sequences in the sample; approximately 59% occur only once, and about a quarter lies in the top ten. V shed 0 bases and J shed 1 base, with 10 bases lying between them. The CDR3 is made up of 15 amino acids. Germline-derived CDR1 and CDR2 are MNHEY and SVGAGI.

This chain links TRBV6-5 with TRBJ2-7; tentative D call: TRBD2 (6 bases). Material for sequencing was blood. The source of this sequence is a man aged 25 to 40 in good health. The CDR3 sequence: CASSYSVAGSYEQYF. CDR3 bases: TGTGCCAGCAGTTACTCGGTGGCGGGGTCCTACGAGCAGTACTTC.